This record looks at one TCR beta chain sequence and its context. No antigen is known for it. Among the patients, none had received any treatment before thyroid surgery. As processed by the authors: A classifier for distant metastasis in papillary thyroid cancer was constructed using CDR3 differences observed across clinicopathological groups. TCRdb re-called clones via MiXCR from the PCR reads. For this entry, the V and J calls and clone size follow TCRdb and not the study's own pipeline. Seen here are some 16,000 clones, 20% to 25% observed once, and the top ten hold approximately 13%. This entry belongs to a study of metastatic and nonmetastatic thyroid tumors. For the study at large: From malignant and benign thyroid patients, repertoires in blood and in tumor or nodule tissue were compared. Findings and caveats of the study: In blood and tumor, TCR beta diversity was reportedly significantly higher in malignant thyroid tumors than in benign nodules.

The CDR3 is 12 amino acids. CDR1 and CDR2 from the germline V gene are DFQATT and SNEGSKA (reference sequence). The V end was cut by 2 bases, the J end by 3 bases, with 7 bases between. This chain uses TRBV20-1 with TRBJ2-5, with D possibly TRBD1 on 5 matching bases. What was sequenced was tumor tissue. The receptor comes from a male donor with papillary thyroid cancer or a benign thyroid nodule (not recorded which). Some clones in this sample may be carry-over from other donors' samples. CDR3 in amino acids: CSARQGEETQYF. The CDR3 DNA is TGCAGTGCTAGACAGGGTGAAGAGACCCAGTACTTC.